Listed here are 9 T cell receptor beta chains from one sample, sequenced in a study of blood T cell repertoires in COVID-19. Sequencing used immunoSEQ multiplex PCR; TCRdb keeps in-frame clones, though not all of them. The sample shows 35,000 to 55,000 clones, 87% of them seen only once. The sample comprised peripheral blood. The receptors were sampled from a human donor in a cohort sampled during active COVID-19.

Notes on this clone: Other DNA sequences in the sample encode the same CDR3. The J gene is TRBJ1-3, the V gene TRBV6-5; D perhaps matches TRBD1 (6 bases). The CDR3 is made up of 13 amino acids. Germline CDR1 MNHEY, CDR2 SVGAGI. The V end was cut by 6 bases, the J end by 3 bases, with 9 bases between. The DNA of the CDR3 is TGTGCCAGCAGGACAGGTTATGGAAACACCATATATTTT. It is translated as CASRTGYGNTIYF.

The chain links TRBV6-1 to TRBJ2-1; 13 bases align to TRBD2. CDR1 and CDR2 from the germline V gene are MNHNS and SASEGT. J was trimmed by 6 bases and V by 1 base; bases with no gene match: 9. The CDR3 loop spans 18 amino acids. Here the CDR3 reads CASSEETPTSGGGNEQFF. CDR3 nucleotide sequence: TGTGCCAGCAGTGAAGAGACTCCAACTAGCGGGGGGGGCAATGAGCAGTTCTTC.

V gene TRBV10-3 combines with J gene TRBJ2-5; maybe TRBD1 (6 bases). Trimming cost V 3 bases and J 4 bases, with 18 bases left between them. The CDR3 has 16 residues. The germline CDR1 and CDR2 sequences are ENHRY and SYGVKD. DNA for the CDR3: TGTGCCATCAGTGACCCTCCTAGCATCAGGGGAGAGACCCAGTACTTC. Translated: CAISDPPSIRGETQYF.

The rearrangement uses TRBV19 and TRBJ2-5; 7 nucleotides line up with TRBD1. Looked up from germline, CDR1 is LNHDA and CDR2 is SQIVND (reference sequence). Unmatched junction bases numbered 7, after V lost 5 bases and J lost 7 bases. The CDR3 is 13 residues long. The CDR3 spells CASSPDRVGTQYF. As DNA, the CDR3 is TGTGCCAGTAGTCCAGACAGGGTGGGGACCCAGTACTTC.

This chain uses TRBV6-5 with TRBJ2-3; D is ambiguous. Looked up from germline, CDR1 is MNHEY and CDR2 is SVGAGI. The length of the CDR3 is 10 residues. V was shortened by 8 bases and J by 4 bases, with 4 bases between the two germline ends. CDR3 sequence (DNA): TGTGCCAGCCGAGCAGATACGCAGTATTTT. Translated: CASRADTQYF.

The rearrangement links TRBV2 to TRBJ2-1, with 9 positions matching TRBD1. The CDR3 has 17 amino acids. Per the germline V gene, CDR1 is SNHLY and CDR2 is FYNNEI. V shed 6 bases, J shed 0 bases, and the junction held 9 bases outside the gene matches. The CDR3: CASRARQGVSSYNEQFF. The DNA of the CDR3 is TGTGCCAGCAGGGCTAGACAGGGGGTGAGCTCCTACAATGAGCAGTTCTTC.

CDR3 nucleotides: TGTGCCAGCAGCCAAGACTTAGCGAATGAGCAGTTCTTC. Encoded protein: CASSQDLANEQFF. The V call is TRBV3-1 (or the pseudogene TRBV3-2), the J call TRBJ2-1, with D perhaps matching TRBD2 (5 bases). The CDR3 length is 13 residues. Trimming took off 0 bases at V and 7 bases at J, with 7 bases between the two ends. Germline V lookup: CDR1 LGHDT, CDR2 YNNKEL (reference sequence).

This sequence joins TRBV29-1 and TRBJ2-1; D perhaps matches TRBD1 (6 bases). Per germline, CDR1 SQVTM and CDR2 ANQGSEA. This CDR3 contains 11 residues. Deletions cut 7 bases from V and 3 bases from J, with 7 bases between. The CDR3 here is CSADSYNEQFF. In DNA form, the CDR3 reads TGCAGCGCGGACAGCTACAATGAGCAGTTCTTC.

The chain couples TRBV27 to TRBJ2-7, with 8 bases identical to TRBD2. The CDR3 sequence is 13 residues long. Germline V gene sequence: CDR1 MNHEY, CDR2 SMNVEV (reference sequence). After removal of 2 bases from V and 5 bases from J, the junction contained 2 bases not matched to a gene. The CDR3 DNA reads TGTGCCAGCAGTTTACGGGAGGGGAACGAGCAGTACTTC. Its translation: CASSLREGNEQYF.